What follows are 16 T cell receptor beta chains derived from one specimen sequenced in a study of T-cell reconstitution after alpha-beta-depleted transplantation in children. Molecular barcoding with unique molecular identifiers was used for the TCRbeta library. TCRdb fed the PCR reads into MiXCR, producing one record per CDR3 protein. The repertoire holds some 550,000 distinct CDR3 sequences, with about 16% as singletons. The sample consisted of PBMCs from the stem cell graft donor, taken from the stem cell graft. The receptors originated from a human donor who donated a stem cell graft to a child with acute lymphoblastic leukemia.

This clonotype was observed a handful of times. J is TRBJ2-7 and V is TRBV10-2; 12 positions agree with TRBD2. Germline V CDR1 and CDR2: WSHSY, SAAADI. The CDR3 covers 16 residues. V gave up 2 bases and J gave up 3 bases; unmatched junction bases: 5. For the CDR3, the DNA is TGCGCCAGCAGTGAGGCTAGCGGGAGGGCGAACTACGAGCAGTACTTC. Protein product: CASSEASGRANYEQYF.

This chain's CDR3 is CASSLFGGRAREDTQYF. The DNA for the CDR3 is TGCGCCAGCAGCTTGTTTGGCGGGAGGGCCAGAGAAGATACGCAGTATTTT. The J gene is TRBJ2-3, the V gene TRBV5-1; 9 bases match TRBD2. This CDR3 is 17 amino acids long. Germline V lookup: CDR1 SGHRS, CDR2 YFSETQ. With V trimmed by 1 base and J by 5 bases, 11 bases remained unmatched. The full variable domain, with the rest looked up from reference TRBV5-1 and TRBJ2-3, is KAGVTQTPRYLIKTRGQQVTLSCSPISGHRSVSWYQQTPGQGLQFLFEYFSETQRNKGNFPGRFSGRQFSNSRSEMNVSTLELGDSALYLCASSLFGGRAREDTQYFGPGTRLTVL.

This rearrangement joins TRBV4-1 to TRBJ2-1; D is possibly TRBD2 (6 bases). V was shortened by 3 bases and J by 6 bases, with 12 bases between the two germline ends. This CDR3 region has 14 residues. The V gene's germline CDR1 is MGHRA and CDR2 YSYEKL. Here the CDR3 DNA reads TGCGCCAGCAGCCATGTAAGGGAGGTCAATGAGCAGTTCTTC. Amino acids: CASSHVREVNEQFF.

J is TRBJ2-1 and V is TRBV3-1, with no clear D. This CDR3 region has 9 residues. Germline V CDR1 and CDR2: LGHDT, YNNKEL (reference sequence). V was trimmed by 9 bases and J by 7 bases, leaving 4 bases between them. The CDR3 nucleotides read TGTGCCAGACGGAATGAGCAGTTCTTC. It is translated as CARRNEQFF.

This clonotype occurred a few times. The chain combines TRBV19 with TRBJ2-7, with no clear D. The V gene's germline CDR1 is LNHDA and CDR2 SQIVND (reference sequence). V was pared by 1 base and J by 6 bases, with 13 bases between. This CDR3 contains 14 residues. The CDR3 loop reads CASSIAPPKREQYF. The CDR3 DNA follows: TGTGCCAGTAGTATAGCTCCCCCCAAGCGCGAGCAGTACTTC.

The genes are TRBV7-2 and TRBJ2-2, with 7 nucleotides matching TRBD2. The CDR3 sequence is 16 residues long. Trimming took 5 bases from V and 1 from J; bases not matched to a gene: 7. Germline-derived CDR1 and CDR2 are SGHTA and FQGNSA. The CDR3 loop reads CASSQRLAVNTGELFF. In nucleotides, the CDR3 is TGTGCCAGCAGCCAACGTCTAGCGGTGAACACCGGGGAGCTGTTTTTT.

The CDR3 is CASSEGLFSHSYEQYF. CDR3 nucleotide sequence: TGTGCCAGCAGTGAAGGCCTCTTCTCTCACTCCTACGAGCAGTACTTC. This chain links TRBV25-1 with TRBJ2-7; D uncertain. The CDR3 consists of 16 residues. Germline V gene data show CDR1 as MGHDK and CDR2 as SYGVNS. The ends were cut back, 2 bases at V and 0 bases at J, with 14 bases in the middle.

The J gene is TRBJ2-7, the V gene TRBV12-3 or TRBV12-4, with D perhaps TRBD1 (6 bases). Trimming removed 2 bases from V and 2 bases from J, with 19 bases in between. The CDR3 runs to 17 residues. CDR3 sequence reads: CASSLKVERGITYEQYF. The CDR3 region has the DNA TGTGCCAGCAGTTTAAAGGTGGAAAGGGGGATCACCTACGAGCAGTACTTC.

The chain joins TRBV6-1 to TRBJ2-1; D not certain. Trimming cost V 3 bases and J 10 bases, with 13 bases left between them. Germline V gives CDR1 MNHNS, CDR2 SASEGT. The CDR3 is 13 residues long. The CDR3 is CASSDLLLYEQFF. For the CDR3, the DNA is TGTGCCAGCAGTGATCTCCTCCTGTACGAGCAGTTCTTC.

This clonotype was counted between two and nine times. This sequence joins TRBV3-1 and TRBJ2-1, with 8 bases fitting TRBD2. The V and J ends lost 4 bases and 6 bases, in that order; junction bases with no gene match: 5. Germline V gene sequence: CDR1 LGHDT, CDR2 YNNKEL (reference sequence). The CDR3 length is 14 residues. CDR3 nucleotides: TGTGCCAGCAGCCCTGCCGGGACTAGCAATGAGCAGTTCTTC. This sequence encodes CASSPAGTSNEQFF.

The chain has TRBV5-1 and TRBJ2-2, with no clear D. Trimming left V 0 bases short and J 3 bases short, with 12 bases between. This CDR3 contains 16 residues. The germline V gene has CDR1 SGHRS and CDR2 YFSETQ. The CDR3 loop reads CASSLDPADYTGELFF. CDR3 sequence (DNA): TGCGCCAGCAGCTTGGATCCCGCAGACTACACCGGGGAGCTGTTTTTT.

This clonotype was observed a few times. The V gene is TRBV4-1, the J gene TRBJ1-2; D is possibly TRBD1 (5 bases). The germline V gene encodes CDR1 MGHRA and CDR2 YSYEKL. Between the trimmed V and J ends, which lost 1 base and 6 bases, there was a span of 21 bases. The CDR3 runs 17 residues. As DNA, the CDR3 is TGCGCCAGCAGCCAAGTCTTCCCCAGGGAAAGGGAGGATGGCTACACCTTC. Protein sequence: CASSQVFPREREDGYTF.

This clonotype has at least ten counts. In nucleotides, the CDR3 is TGTGCCAGCAGTTTGGGGGGCTCCTATAATTCACCCCTCCACTTT. It codes for CASSLGGSYNSPLHF. The gene calls are TRBV12-3 or TRBV12-4 and TRBJ1-6; tentative D call: TRBD1 (5 bases). CDR3 length: 15 residues. Trimming stripped 3 bases from V and 0 bases from J, with 6 bases between.

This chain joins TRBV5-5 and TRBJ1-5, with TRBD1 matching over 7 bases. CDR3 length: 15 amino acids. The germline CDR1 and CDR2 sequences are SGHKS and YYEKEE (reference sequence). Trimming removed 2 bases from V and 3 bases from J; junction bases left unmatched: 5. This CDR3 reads CASSLPGQFNQPQHF. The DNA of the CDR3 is TGTGCCAGCAGCTTACCGGGACAGTTCAATCAGCCCCAGCATTTT.

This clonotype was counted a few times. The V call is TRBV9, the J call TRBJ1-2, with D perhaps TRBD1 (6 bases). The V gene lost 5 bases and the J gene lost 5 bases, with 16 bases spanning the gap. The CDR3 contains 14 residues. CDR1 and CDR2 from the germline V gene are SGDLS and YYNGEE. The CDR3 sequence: CASRANRDVYGYTF. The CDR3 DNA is TGTGCCAGCAGAGCTAACAGGGATGTGTATGGCTACACCTTC.

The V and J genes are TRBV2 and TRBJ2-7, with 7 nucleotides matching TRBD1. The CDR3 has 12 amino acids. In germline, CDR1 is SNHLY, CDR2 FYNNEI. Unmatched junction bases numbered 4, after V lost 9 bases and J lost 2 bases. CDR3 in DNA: TGTGCCAGACCCAGGGGGACCTACGAGCAGTACTTC. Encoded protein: CARPRGTYEQYF.